What follows are 8 T cell receptor beta chains derived from one specimen sequenced in a study of shared clonotypes between healthy human individuals. Method: immunoSEQ multiplex PCR; TCRdb's copy keeps in-frame clones and lacks some. The sample contains around 1,100,000 clones, 77% of which appear only once. Material for sequencing was memory CD4+ T cells from PBMCs. Indicated subset: CD45RA-negative fraction. All receptors derive from a young man in good health. Some clones in this sample may be carry-over from other donors' samples.

The CDR3 region has the DNA TGTGCCAGCAGTAAAATACAGGGGGGCAAATCTGAAGCTTTCTTT. Protein product: CASSKIQGGKSEAFF. The chain recombines TRBV9 with TRBJ1-1; 8 bases agree with TRBD1. The CDR3 contains 15 residues. Trimming removed 5 bases from V and 6 bases from J; junction bases left unmatched: 12. Germline V gives CDR1 SGDLS, CDR2 YYNGEE.

The chain uses TRBV29-1 and TRBJ2-1, with D perhaps being TRBD1 or TRBD2 (5 bases each). Germline V CDR1 and CDR2: SQVTM, ANQGSEA. CDR3 length equals 14 residues. Trimming removed 7 bases from V and 7 bases from J, with 20 bases in between. This CDR3 reads CSAAKVQGVNEQFF. CDR3 DNA: TGCAGCGCCGCAAAGGTCCAGGGAGTGAATGAGCAGTTCTTC.

Many counts were recorded for this clone. The chain couples TRBV29-1 to TRBJ1-1; 9 positions match TRBD1. The V and J ends lost 4 bases and 4 bases, in that order; junction bases with no gene match: 7. The length of the CDR3 is 14 residues. The germline CDR1 and CDR2 sequences are SQVTM and ANQGSEA. In nucleotides, the CDR3 is TGCAGCGTTGTGGGGGGACAGGGATCCACTGAAGCTTTCTTT. This sequence encodes CSVVGGQGSTEAFF. Complete variable domain (other parts from reference TRBV29-1 and TRBJ1-1): SAVISQKPSRDICQRGTSLTIQCQVDSQVTMMFWYRQQPGQSLTLIATANQGSEATYESGFVIDKFPISRPNLTFSTLTVSNMSPEDSSIYLCSVVGGQGSTEAFFGQGTRLTVV.

The rearrangement links TRBV12-5 to TRBJ1-3; D not resolved. The germline CDR1 and CDR2 sequences are LGHNT and FRNRAP. The CDR3 covers 14 residues. V lost 5 bases to trimming and J lost 4 bases, with 12 bases between them. This CDR3 is CASGNQRAGNTIYF. In nucleotides, the CDR3 is TGTGCTAGTGGTAATCAAAGGGCAGGAAACACCATATATTTT.

The chain links TRBV4-1 to TRBJ2-5; TRBD2 agrees at 14 bases. The J call may be mistaken, given a closer DNA end match to TRBJ2-7. The CDR3 is 19 residues long. Germline loops: CDR1 MGHRA, CDR2 YSYEKL. The DNA for the CDR3 is TGCGCCAGCAGCCAAGATCGGGGACTAGCGGGAGCGGGGTCCTACGAGCAGTACTTC. As protein: CASSQDRGLAGAGSYEQYF.

Note on this clone: The same CDR3 arises from other DNA sequences in this sample as well. The gene calls are TRBV5-1 and TRBJ2-4; D unresolved. V dropped 1 base and J dropped 8 bases, with 13 bases sitting between them. The CDR3 has 14 amino acids. Germline values: CDR1 SGHRS, CDR2 YFSETQ. Here the CDR3 reads CASSLWGSGDIQYF. As DNA, the CDR3 is TGCGCCAGCAGCTTGTGGGGTAGTGGTGACATTCAGTACTTC.

Only a few counts were recorded for this clone. The rearrangement uses TRBV19 and TRBJ1-1, with D unresolved. Trimming took off 5 bases at V and 0 bases at J, with 16 bases between the two ends. Germline V gene sequence: CDR1 LNHDA, CDR2 SQIVND (reference sequence). The CDR3 has 16 amino acids. The CDR3 DNA is TGTGCCAGTAGTCTACGATGGACGGGAATGAACACTGAAGCTTTCTTT. This gives the protein CASSLRWTGMNTEAFF.

The chain couples TRBV30 to TRBJ2-1; 8 bases fit TRBD2. Germline V gives CDR1 GTSNPN, CDR2 SVGIG (reference sequence). V was pared by 4 bases and J by 3 bases, with 8 bases of the junction left unmatched. There are 15 residues in the CDR3. Here the CDR3 reads CAWNRWAGGYNEQFF. CDR3 nucleotides: TGTGCCTGGAATCGTTGGGCGGGGGGCTACAATGAGCAGTTCTTC. Using reference TRBV30 and TRBJ2-1 for the parts outside the CDR3, the full variable domain is SQTIHQWPATLVQPVGSPLSLECTVEGTSNPNLYWYRQAAGRGLQLLFYSVGIGQISSEVPQNLSASRPQDRQFILSSKKLLLSDSGFYLCAWNRWAGGYNEQFFGPGTRLTVL.